The 25 T cell receptor beta chains presented below share a single source sample, sequenced in a study of blood T cell repertoires in COVID-19. Produced via immunoSEQ multiplex PCR; TCRdb's table is partial and in-frame only. The profile shows 100,000 to 150,000 clones, approximately 90% of them singletons. Sequenced material: peripheral blood. The receptors originated from a man aged 45-65 years with acute or convalescent COVID-19.

The CDR3 sequence is CASSSFSIASGYNEQFF. The CDR3 DNA sequence: TGTGCCAGCAGTTCCTTCAGTATCGCTAGCGGGTACAATGAGCAGTTCTTC. The chain uses TRBV27 and TRBJ2-1, with 8 bases identical to TRBD2. The CDR3 length is 17 residues. With V trimmed by 4 bases and J by 4 bases, 12 bases remained unmatched. Germline V gene lookup returns CDR1 MNHEY and CDR2 SMNVEV (reference sequence).

The V call is TRBV28, the J call TRBJ1-2; D gene ambiguous. The CDR3 is 15 amino acids. The V gene lost 7 bases and the J gene lost 7 bases, with 22 bases spanning the gap. Germline CDR1 is MDHEN and CDR2 is SYDVKM. CDR3 nucleotide sequence: TGTGCCAGCACCCTTTTGGTCTCAGGCGCGGGTGGCTACACCTTC. It is translated as CASTLLVSGAGGYTF.

The J gene is TRBJ1-1, the V gene TRBV5-1, with 9 bases fitting TRBD1. This CDR3 contains 15 residues. With 4 bases clipped from V and 2 bases from J, the junction kept 6 bases outside the gene matches. Germline CDR1 and CDR2: SGHRS and YFSETQ. This CDR3 reads CASSQQGAENTEAFF. The CDR3 bases are TGCGCCAGCAGCCAACAGGGGGCCGAAAACACTGAAGCTTTCTTT.

This chain uses TRBV6-6 with TRBJ1-5; possibly TRBD1 for D (5 bases). This CDR3 is 12 amino acids long. From germline, CDR1 is MNHNY and CDR2 SVGAGI (reference sequence). The ends were cut back, 8 bases at V and 11 bases at J, with 16 bases in the middle. The CDR3 DNA sequence: TGTGCCAGCCGCGGGACCGGGGAGGCCCAGCATTTT. It is translated as CASRGTGEAQHF.

This clone turned up a few times. The gene calls are TRBV30 and TRBJ1-4; weak D call: TRBD1 (6 bases). Trimming cost V 5 bases and J 7 bases, with 14 bases left between them. Germline V CDR1 and CDR2: GTSNPN, SVGIG (reference sequence). There are 13 residues in the CDR3. DNA for the CDR3: TGTGCCTGGGGAGGGACACGAGGTGAAAAACTGTTTTTT. This translates into CAWGGTRGEKLFF.

The table lists this clone with a count of one. The chain recombines TRBV28 with TRBJ1-2; perhaps TRBD1 as D (6 bases). This CDR3 comprises 13 residues. V was clipped by 6 bases and J by 6 bases, with 14 bases between them. CDR1 and CDR2 (germline): MDHEN, SYDVKM. The CDR3 reads CASRKQGVHGYTF. The CDR3 DNA follows: TGTGCCAGCAGAAAACAGGGAGTACATGGCTACACCTTC.

J is TRBJ1-1 and V is TRBV11-2; D is undetermined. Germline lookup yields CDR1 SGHAT and CDR2 FQNNGV. CDR3 length: 14 amino acids. Trimming left V 3 bases short and J 8 bases short, with 16 bases between. CDR3 bases: TGTGCCAGCAGCTTGGCGGAGGGCGCGAAAGAAGCTTTCTTT. This sequence encodes CASSLAEGAKEAFF.

The sample holds one count of this clone. V gene TRBV28 combines with J gene TRBJ1-5, with no clear D. This CDR3 is 11 amino acids long. V lost 10 bases and J 4 bases, leaving 8 bases between the germline ends. Germline values: CDR1 MDHEN, CDR2 SYDVKM. CDR3 bases: TGTGCCACCAGATCGAATCAGCCCCAGCATTTT. This gives the protein CATRSNQPQHF.

The chain links TRBV20-1 to TRBJ1-5; D remains unclear. Looked up from germline, CDR1 is DFQATT and CDR2 is SNEGSKA (reference sequence). The CDR3 totals 17 residues. V was shortened by 3 bases and J by 0 bases, with 18 bases between the two germline ends. The CDR3 DNA reads as TGCAGTGCTAGTTCCCTACACCAGCGATTTAGCAATCAGCCCCAGCATTTT. Its translation: CSASSLHQRFSNQPQHF.

The rearrangement uses TRBV28 and TRBJ1-4; no clear D. Germline assignment: CDR1 MDHEN and CDR2 SYDVKM. CDR3 size: 12 residues. V was cut by 1 base and J by 7 bases, with 4 bases left in between. The CDR3 region has the DNA TGTGCCAGCAGTTTATTTCGTGAAAAACTGTTTTTT. It codes for CASSLFREKLFF.

The rearrangement uses TRBV28 and TRBJ1-1; 8 positions match TRBD1. CDR3 length: 15 residues. V was pared by 3 bases and J by 4 bases, with 7 bases of the junction left unmatched. Germline CDR1 MDHEN, CDR2 SYDVKM. The CDR3 protein is CASSFQGAIVTEAFF. CDR3 bases: TGTGCCAGCAGTTTTCAGGGGGCAATAGTCACTGAAGCTTTCTTT.

The chain couples TRBV19 to TRBJ2-3, with D tentatively TRBD2 (6 bases). The CDR3 runs 14 residues. With 6 bases removed from V and 5 bases from J, the gap between germline ends came to 15 bases. CDR1 and CDR2 (germline): LNHDA, SQIVND (reference sequence). CDR3 in DNA: TGTGCCAGTAGCCCCCGGGTGCGGGAAGATACGCAGTATTTT. It translates to CASSPRVREDTQYF. The variable domain in full, with the rest retrieved from reference TRBV19 and TRBJ2-3, is DGGITQSPKYLFRKEGQNVTLSCEQNLNHDAMYWYRQDPGQGLRLIYYSQIVNDFQKGDIAEGYSVSREKKESFPLTVTSAQKNPTAFYLCASSPRVREDTQYFGPGTRLTVL.

This sequence joins TRBV27 and TRBJ1-2; 7 bases match TRBD1. V lost 5 bases, J lost 4 bases, and 13 bases stayed unmatched. This CDR3 region has 16 residues. Germline lookup yields CDR1 MNHEY and CDR2 SMNVEV (reference sequence). CDR3 in amino acids: CASSAAGTDYFYGYTF. CDR3 nucleotide sequence: TGTGCCAGCAGTGCCGCCGGGACAGATTATTTCTATGGCTACACCTTC.

The chain couples TRBV7-9 to TRBJ1-4; D call uncertain. Trimming removed 5 bases from V and 13 bases from J, with 14 bases in between. This CDR3 spans 12 amino acids. CDR1 is SEHNR and CDR2 is FQNEAQ in the germline V gene (reference sequence). Here the CDR3 DNA reads TGTGCCAGCAGCCGGACCCTCGAGGGACTGTTTTTT. Its protein is CASSRTLEGLFF.

The rearrangement joins TRBV7-6 to TRBJ1-1; possibly TRBD1 for D (5 bases). CDR3 length: 14 residues. Germline CDR1 reads SGHVS; CDR2 reads FNYEAQ. V lost 6 bases, J lost 4 bases, and 15 bases lay in between. The CDR3 sequence: CASSSTVRPTEAFF. CDR3 nucleotide sequence: TGTGCCAGCAGTTCGACAGTTAGGCCCACTGAAGCTTTCTTT. Based on the CDR3 plus reference TRBV7-6 and TRBJ1-1, the full variable domain is GAGVSQSPRYKVTKRGQDVALRCDPISGHVSLYWYRQALGQGPEFLTYFNYEAQQDKSGLPNDRFSAERPEGSISTLTIQRTEQRDSAMYRCASSSTVRPTEAFFGQGTRLTVV.

V usage is TRBV18 and J usage is TRBJ2-3; perhaps TRBD2 as D (5 bases). The germline V gene has CDR1 KGHSH and CDR2 LQKENI. V was cut by 3 bases and J by 6 bases, with 13 bases left in between. CDR3 length: 14 residues. The chain's CDR3 is CASSPRRSFDTQYF. The CDR3 DNA is TGTGCCAGCTCACCTCGGAGGAGTTTTGATACGCAGTATTTT. Based on the CDR3 plus reference TRBV18 and TRBJ2-3, the full variable domain is NAGVMQNPRHLVRRRGQEARLRCSPMKGHSHVYWYRQLPEEGLKFMVYLQKENIIDESGMPKERFSAEFPKEGPSILRIQQVVRGDSAAYFCASSPRRSFDTQYFGPGTRLTVL.

The chain has TRBV4-2 and TRBJ2-1; D possibly corresponds to TRBD1 (5 bases). Germline CDR1 LGHNA, CDR2 YNFKEQ. V dropped 2 bases and J dropped 8 bases, with 16 bases sitting between them. This CDR3 spans 15 amino acids. The CDR3 DNA reads as TGTGCCAGCAGCCAAACCCCAAGGGGCGGCGATGAGCAGTTCTTC. Protein: CASSQTPRGGDEQFF.

The rearrangement uses TRBV19 and TRBJ1-4; TRBD1 might be the D (6 bases). Per germline, CDR1 LNHDA and CDR2 SQIVND (reference sequence). The V end lost 7 bases, the J end lost 10 bases, and 16 bases lay between the germline ends. This CDR3 region has 13 residues. The DNA for the CDR3 is TGTGCCAGTACCGGACAGAAAGACTTAAAACTGTTTTTT. Protein sequence: CASTGQKDLKLFF.

This clone has only one observation. V usage is TRBV3-1 (or the pseudogene TRBV3-2) and J usage is TRBJ2-2; D gene ambiguous. CDR3 length equals 14 residues. Germline values: CDR1 LGHDT, CDR2 YNNKEL (reference sequence). Trimming shortened V by 4 bases and J by 1 base, and 7 bases separated the two germline ends. The DNA of the CDR3 is TGTGCCAGCAGCCCCGTGCGGAACACCGGGGAGCTGTTTTTT. Its translation is CASSPVRNTGELFF.

The J gene is TRBJ2-2, the V gene TRBV5-1; 7 bases are a match to TRBD1. Per the germline V gene, CDR1 is SGHRS and CDR2 is YFSETQ. Trimming removed 6 bases from V and 4 bases from J; junction bases left unmatched: 6. This CDR3 contains 14 residues. CDR3 region: CASNTGERTGELFF. As DNA, the CDR3 is TGCGCCAGCAATACAGGGGAACGCACCGGGGAGCTGTTTTTT. Full variable domain (outside the CDR3, taken from reference TRBV5-1 and TRBJ2-2): KAGVTQTPRYLIKTRGQQVTLSCSPISGHRSVSWYQQTPGQGLQFLFEYFSETQRNKGNFPGRFSGRQFSNSRSEMNVSTLELGDSALYLCASNTGERTGELFFGEGSRLTVL.

The J gene is TRBJ2-1, the V gene TRBV7-9; 15 nucleotides line up with TRBD2. The J segment lost 12 bases and the V segment lost 0 bases, leaving 0 bases of the junction unmatched. This CDR3 is built from 14 residues. Germline V CDR1 and CDR2: SEHNR, FQNEAQ (reference sequence). CDR3 protein: CASSLAGLAGGQFF. Written as DNA, the CDR3 is TGTGCCAGCAGCTTAGCGGGACTAGCGGGGGGGCAGTTCTTC.

This chain links TRBV7-9 with TRBJ2-7; TRBD2 matches at 16 bases. The CDR3 spans 15 residues. V trimming: 7 bases; J trimming: 10 bases; junction bases outside the gene matches: 10. Germline V gene sequence: CDR1 SEHNR, CDR2 FQNEAQ (reference sequence). The CDR3 DNA is TGTGCCAGCACCCCGGAGGGACTAGCGGGAGGGCCCCAGTACTTC. Translation gives CASTPEGLAGGPQYF.

This chain uses TRBV27 with TRBJ2-5, with 7 bases fitting TRBD1. J gave up 5 bases and V 2 bases, and 8 bases lay outside the gene matches. Germline values: CDR1 MNHEY, CDR2 SMNVEV (reference sequence). This CDR3 has 15 amino acids. The CDR3 DNA reads as TGTGCCAGCAGTTTAGGACAGGCGGGCAGGGAGACCCAGTACTTC. This codes for CASSLGQAGRETQYF.

CDR3 region: CASSRRQGDDGYTF. The CDR3 DNA reads as TGCGCCAGCAGCCGGCGACAGGGGGATGATGGCTACACCTTC. The V and J genes are TRBV5-1 and TRBJ1-2, with TRBD1 matching over 9 bases. The CDR3 runs to 14 residues. Germline loops: CDR1 SGHRS, CDR2 YFSETQ. Trimming removed 4 bases from V and 6 bases from J; junction bases left unmatched: 7. Based on the CDR3 plus reference TRBV5-1 and TRBJ1-2, the full variable domain is KAGVTQTPRYLIKTRGQQVTLSCSPISGHRSVSWYQQTPGQGLQFLFEYFSETQRNKGNFPGRFSGRQFSNSRSEMNVSTLELGDSALYLCASSRRQGDDGYTFGSGTRLTVV.

The J gene is TRBJ2-7, the V gene TRBV28; TRBD1 agrees at 9 bases. CDR1 is MDHEN, CDR2 SYDVKM, per germline. This CDR3 comprises 15 residues. Trimming cost V 6 bases and J 3 bases; bases outside gene matches: 9. CDR3 amino acids: CASSSTGGLDYEQYF. In DNA form, the CDR3 reads TGTGCCAGCAGCTCAACAGGGGGCCTGGACTACGAGCAGTACTTC.